This T cell receptor beta chain is from a study of cytomegalovirus exposure and HLA in healthy donors. The PCR used 60 Vbeta and 13 Jbeta primers. Clones were read by immunoSEQ multiplex PCR, and TCRdb kept only the in-frame ones, dropping some. The top ten hold roughly 3% of the sample, which has under 200,000 clones, 78% seen once. CDR3 length: 15 residues. Germline CDR1 is SGHNT and CDR2 is YYREEE (reference sequence). With V trimmed by 4 bases and J by 6 bases, 11 bases remained unmatched. Sequenced: PBMCs. The chain combines TRBV5-4 with TRBJ2-5; 8 bases align to TRBD2. The TCR originated in a woman in her thirties or forties in good health and CMV-seronegative. The chain's CDR3 is CASSRPGGPLKTQYF. In nucleotides, the CDR3 is TGTGCCAGCAGCCGTCCGGGGGGGCCTTTGAAGACCCAGTACTTC.